The clone carrying this T cell receptor (beta chain) has a count of ten or more. Its antigen is still unknown. TCRdb ran MiXCR on the 5' RACE reads and lists one entry per CDR3 protein. The sample lists about 120,000 distinct CDR3 sequences; around 7.2% were seen once. The data stem from a study of T cells after yellow fever vaccination. Regarding the study as a whole: It was a weaker secondary response, yet one that peaked faster, at day 5 versus 15.

The germline gives CDR1 SEHNR, CDR2 FQNEAQ (reference sequence). There are 15 residues in the CDR3. V gave up 1 base and J gave up 5 bases, with 14 bases separating them. This TCR derives from a man aged 18 to 35 who received the YFV17D yellow fever vaccine. Specimen: CD4+ T cells sorted from PBMCs, collected more than 40 days after the first yellow fever vaccination. The chain couples TRBV7-9 to TRBJ1-1, with D tentatively TRBD1 (5 bases). CDR3 sequence reads: CASSLGAGLGTEAFF. In nucleotides, the CDR3 is TGTGCCAGCAGCTTAGGTGCGGGGCTGGGGACTGAAGCTTTCTTT.